The clone carrying this TCR beta chain was seen more than once but under ten times. Its antigen is as yet unknown. This sample stems from a study of post-analysis software for immune sequencing data. Background on the study: Both relapsing-remitting and secondary progressive multiple sclerosis featured among the disease courses, as did progressive-relapsing multiple sclerosis. General study results and limits: Four or five TRBV segments (TRBV5-6, TRBV5-1 and TRBV20-1 among them) occurred more frequently in patients than in controls.

Unique molecular identifiers had been added to the TCR beta cDNA libraries. Each CDR3 protein gets one entry after TCRdb re-called the PCR reads with MiXCR. The sample has under 650,000 distinct CDR3 sequences, 44% seen once; the top ten hold 1.5% to 2%. V lost 2 bases and J 3 bases, leaving 10 bases between the germline ends. CDR1 and CDR2 (germline): LNHNV, YYDKDF (reference sequence). The CDR3 runs 14 residues. Sequences were obtained from blood. The chain uses TRBV15 and TRBJ1-2; the D gene is possibly TRBD1 (5 bases). This TCR was recovered from a girl aged 5 to 17 with multiple sclerosis. CDR3 sequence reads: CATSRSGGDYGYTF. The CDR3 nucleotides are TGTGCCACCAGCAGATCGGGAGGGGACTATGGCTACACCTTC.